This TCR beta chain was captured in a study of CD8 T cells in Susac syndrome. Reverse transcription of roughly 0.5 to 1 ug RNA used random hexamers. TCRdb reanalysed the immunoSEQ multiplex PCR reads using MiXCR and keeps one entry per CDR3 protein. The sample includes about 150,000 distinct CDR3 sequences, less than 97% seen only once; the top ten take over 0.12%. Sequencing was carried out using CD8+ T cells from PBMCs. This sequence originates from a human donor with multiple sclerosis.

This CDR3 reads CASSPWTGETQYF. CDR3 nucleotides: TGTGCCAGCTCACCTTGGACGGGGGAGACCCAGTACTTC. The rearrangement uses TRBV18 and TRBJ2-5; perhaps TRBD2 as D (5 bases). Germline CDR1 KGHSH, CDR2 LQKENI. This CDR3 is 13 amino acids long. V lost 3 bases to trimming and J lost 5 bases, with 10 bases between them.